These 27 T cell receptor beta chains came from one sample sequenced in a study of blood T cell repertoires in COVID-19. The protocol was immunoSEQ multiplex PCR, while the TCRdb copy is restricted to in-frame clones and leaves out a portion. The data show 260,000 or so clones, approximately 88% seen once. Input material: PBMCs or T cells enriched from blood (not recorded which). Source of these receptors: a woman younger than 45 with acute COVID-19.

V gene TRBV7-9 combines with J gene TRBJ2-1, with 9 bases lining up with TRBD2. The germline V gene has CDR1 SEHNR and CDR2 FQNEAQ (reference sequence). CDR3 length: 15 amino acids. The trim removed 5 bases at V and 8 bases at J, leaving 10 bases unmatched. CDR3 sequence: CASSHPGLAFDEQFF. DNA of the CDR3: TGTGCCAGCAGCCACCCGGGACTAGCTTTCGATGAGCAGTTCTTC. Variable domain in full (rest from reference TRBV7-9 and TRBJ2-1): DTGVSQNPRHKITKRGQNVTFRCDPISEHNRLYWYRQTLGQGPEFLTYFQNEAQLEKSRLLSDRFSAERPKGSFSTLEIQRTEQGDSAMYLCASSHPGLAFDEQFFGPGTRLTVL.

V gene TRBV9 combines with J gene TRBJ2-5; weak D call: TRBD2 (6 bases). The V end lost 4 bases, the J end lost 5 bases, and 18 bases lay between the germline ends. CDR1 and CDR2 from the germline V gene are SGDLS and YYNGEE. CDR3 size: 15 residues. The CDR3 reads CASSPEAGLRETQYF. CDR3 nucleotides: TGTGCCAGCAGCCCAGAGGCGGGGCTGCGGGAGACCCAGTACTTC. The entire variable domain, with the rest obtained from reference TRBV9 and TRBJ2-5, is as follows: DSGVTQTPKHLITATGQRVTLRCSPRSGDLSVYWYQQSLDQGLQFLIQYYNGEERAKGNILERFSAQQFPDLHSELNLSSLELGDSALYFCASSPEAGLRETQYFGPGTRLLVL.

V gene TRBV10-3 combines with J gene TRBJ1-2; D remains ambiguous. The CDR3 sequence is 12 residues long. The germline gives CDR1 ENHRY, CDR2 SYGVKD. Trimming removed 0 bases from V and 7 bases from J, with 6 bases in between. In DNA form, the CDR3 reads TGTGCCATCAGTGAGTCTCCTACTGGCTACACCTTC. It codes for CAISESPTGYTF.

This clone was seen a handful of times. The chain has TRBV7-2 and TRBJ2-2; D perhaps matches TRBD1 (6 bases). V lost 1 base to trimming and J lost 2 bases, with 11 bases between them. The CDR3 totals 16 residues. Germline V CDR1 and CDR2: SGHTA, FQGNSA. CDR3 residues: CASSLVAGANTGELFF. In nucleotides, the CDR3 is TGTGCCAGCAGCTTAGTCGCAGGGGCTAACACCGGGGAGCTGTTTTTT.

This clone was counted only a few times. The chain uses TRBV6-2 or TRBV6-3 and TRBJ1-5; D uncertain. V lost 4 bases and J lost 2, with 18 bases in between. The CDR3 runs 17 residues. Germline lookup yields CDR1 MNHEY and CDR2 SVGEGT. As DNA, the CDR3 is TGTGCCAGCAGTTGGCACCCCCGGGGTGGGGGCAATCAGCCCCAGCATTTT. Its protein product is CASSWHPRGGGNQPQHF.

V usage is TRBV9 and J usage is TRBJ1-2; 10 bases align to TRBD1. This CDR3 region has 13 residues. J gave up 6 bases and V 4 bases, and 3 bases lay outside the gene matches. Germline V CDR1 and CDR2: SGDLS, YYNGEE. The chain's CDR3 is CASSTTGGDGYTF. The CDR3 DNA follows: TGTGCCAGCAGCACGACAGGGGGCGATGGCTACACCTTC.

The V gene is TRBV5-1, the J gene TRBJ2-1, with 9 bases that match TRBD2. The J segment lost 7 bases and the V segment lost 0 bases, leaving 5 bases of the junction unmatched. From germline, CDR1 is SGHRS and CDR2 YFSETQ. The CDR3 is 15 amino acids. This CDR3 reads CASSLGSGGWNEQFF. The CDR3 DNA sequence: TGCGCCAGCAGCTTGGGCAGCGGGGGGTGGAATGAGCAGTTCTTC.

The chain is built from TRBV2 and TRBJ2-1; tentatively, D is TRBD2 (7 bases). The CDR3 length is 15 residues. The V gene's germline CDR1 is SNHLY and CDR2 FYNNEI. V dropped 3 bases and J dropped 4 bases, with 13 bases sitting between them. The chain's CDR3 is CASSERGGRYNEQFF. In DNA form, the CDR3 reads TGTGCCAGCAGTGAGAGGGGGGGCCGGTACAATGAGCAGTTCTTC.

The chain joins TRBV6-5 to TRBJ2-6; possible D gene TRBD1, 6 bases. This CDR3 is built from 15 residues. Trimming took 8 bases from V and 2 from J, leaving 13 bases between them. Germline CDR1 MNHEY, CDR2 SVGAGI. The CDR3 reads CASRAGVAGANVLTF. The CDR3 DNA is TGTGCCAGCCGGGCAGGGGTAGCTGGGGCCAACGTCCTGACTTTC.

The rearrangement links TRBV29-1 to TRBJ1-2, with D tentatively TRBD1 (6 bases). Trimming removed 5 bases at V and 8 bases at J, with 9 bases between. The CDR3 is 10 amino acids. In germline, CDR1 is SQVTM, CDR2 ANQGSEA. CDR3 loop: CSVQGKGYTF. In DNA, the CDR3 is TGCAGCGTTCAGGGGAAGGGCTACACCTTC.

The genes are TRBV10-3 and TRBJ2-1, with no clear D. Per germline, CDR1 ENHRY and CDR2 SYGVKD. V lost 10 bases to trimming and J lost 1 base, with 14 bases between them. CDR3 size: 14 residues. The CDR3 reads CATTVSISYNEQFF. CDR3 DNA sequence: TGTGCCACTACAGTAAGTATATCCTACAATGAGCAGTTCTTC.

The chain couples TRBV3-1 (or the pseudogene TRBV3-2) to TRBJ2-1; perhaps TRBD2 as D (6 bases). V gave up 2 bases and J gave up 5 bases, with 16 bases separating them. CDR1 and CDR2 (germline): LGHDT, YNNKEL (reference sequence). The CDR3 is made up of 16 amino acids. CDR3 amino acids: CASSQSGWGGDNEQFF. The DNA for the CDR3 is TGTGCCAGCAGCCAATCTGGGTGGGGAGGCGACAATGAGCAGTTCTTC.

V and J are TRBV5-1 and TRBJ1-2; D call uncertain. V dropped 3 bases and J dropped 8 bases, with 23 bases sitting between them. CDR3 length equals 16 residues. Germline assignment: CDR1 SGHRS and CDR2 YFSETQ. The CDR3: CASSSALSIPGGGYTF. The CDR3 region has the DNA TGCGCCAGCAGCTCAGCTTTATCGATACCGGGAGGGGGCTACACCTTC.

The chain recombines TRBV5-1 with TRBJ2-5; TRBD2 aligns across 8 bases. CDR3 length equals 14 residues. CDR1 is SGHRS, CDR2 YFSETQ, per germline. V gave up 1 base and J gave up 5 bases; unmatched junction bases: 4. The CDR3 is CASSLRGGSETQYF. The CDR3 coding sequence is TGCGCCAGCAGCTTGCGGGGGGGTTCGGAGACCCAGTACTTC.

This rearrangement joins TRBV4-1 to TRBJ1-5, with D tentatively TRBD1 (5 bases). The CDR3 spans 14 residues. Trimming removed 1 base at V and 4 bases at J, with 8 bases between. CDR1 and CDR2 (germline): MGHRA, YSYEKL. CDR3 coding DNA: TGCGCCAGCAGCCAAGTAGGACAAAATCAGCCCCAGCATTTT. Amino acids: CASSQVGQNQPQHF.

The chain joins TRBV7-8 to TRBJ1-6, with TRBD1 as a possible D gene (6 bases). Germline V gene sequence: CDR1 SGHVS, CDR2 FQNEAQ. The CDR3 has 17 residues. Trimming pared 6 bases from V and 0 bases from J, leaving 15 bases between. The CDR3, as DNA: TGTGCCAGCAGGGACAACGGACAGCACTCCTATAATTCACCCCTCCACTTT. Protein: CASRDNGQHSYNSPLHF.

The chain recombines TRBV3-1 (or the pseudogene TRBV3-2) with TRBJ2-4, with TRBD1 matching 8 bases. Germline loops: CDR1 LGHDT, CDR2 YNNKEL (reference sequence). The CDR3 contains 15 residues. V lost 1 base, J lost 5 bases, and 4 bases stayed unmatched. CDR3 sequence (DNA): TGTGCCAGCAGCCAAGGAGTGACAGGGGAAAACATTCAGTACTTC. The encoded protein is CASSQGVTGENIQYF.

The V call is TRBV7-9, the J call TRBJ1-1, with 9 nucleotides matching TRBD1. V lost 5 bases to trimming and J lost 4 bases; unmatched junction nucleotides: 11. The germline CDR1 and CDR2 sequences are SEHNR and FQNEAQ (reference sequence). The length of the CDR3 is 16 residues. In nucleotides, the CDR3 is TGTGCCAGCAGCCCTCCTCGGACAGGGGCGGGCACTGAAGCTTTCTTT. Encoded protein: CASSPPRTGAGTEAFF.

The J gene is TRBJ1-5, the V gene TRBV9, with 7 positions matching TRBD1. The CDR3 loop spans 15 amino acids. Per germline, CDR1 SGDLS and CDR2 YYNGEE. V shed 0 bases and J 6 bases; nucleotides not matched to a gene: 6. In nucleotides, the CDR3 is TGTGCCAGCAGCGTAGACACAGGGGTGGGTCAGCCCCAGCATTTT. Its translation: CASSVDTGVGQPQHF.

The gene calls are TRBV15 and TRBJ2-2; D is possibly TRBD2 (7 bases). V dropped 1 base and J dropped 8 bases, with 23 bases sitting between them. Germline-derived CDR1 and CDR2 are LNHNV and YYDKDF (reference sequence). This CDR3 is 18 amino acids long. For the CDR3, the DNA is TGTGCCACCAGCAGAGGGTTGGGGGCTAGCGGCCAGGGAGGGGAGCTGTTTTTT. Translation: CATSRGLGASGQGGELFF.

The rearrangement links TRBV14 to TRBJ2-7; 9 positions match TRBD2. Losses at the gene ends were 4 bases for V and 9 bases for J; bases not matched to a gene: 7. This CDR3 spans 13 amino acids. Germline loops: CDR1 SGHDN, CDR2 FVKESK. The CDR3 loop reads CASSRRTSDRQYF. The DNA of the CDR3 is TGTGCCAGCAGCCGAAGGACTAGCGATCGGCAGTACTTC.

The chain is built from TRBV10-3 and TRBJ2-7, with TRBD2 as a possible D gene (5 bases). Trimming removed 1 base from V and 3 bases from J, with 16 bases in between. Germline values: CDR1 ENHRY, CDR2 SYGVKD. The CDR3 consists of 16 residues. In DNA, the CDR3 is TGTGCCATCAGTGAGTTGGTTGGGGAGAAGAGCTACGAGCAGTACTTC. It encodes CAISELVGEKSYEQYF.

The V and J genes are TRBV6-1 and TRBJ1-3, with D possibly being TRBD1 (5 bases). The CDR3 length is 19 residues. With 0 bases removed from V and 0 bases from J, the gap between germline ends came to 18 bases. Germline CDR1 MNHNS, CDR2 SASEGT. The CDR3 region has the DNA TGTGCCAGCAGTGAAGCGCTCCCTTGGGGGGGGAACTCTGGAAACACCATATATTTT. This gives the protein CASSEALPWGGNSGNTIYF.

The chain links TRBV11-2 to TRBJ2-2; 9 bases match TRBD2. Germline CDR1 reads SGHAT; CDR2 reads FQNNGV. The CDR3 runs 15 residues. V shed 3 bases and J 4 bases; nucleotides not matched to a gene: 3. CDR3 amino acids: CASSFGAGGTGELFF. DNA for the CDR3: TGTGCCAGCAGCTTTGGAGCGGGGGGCACCGGGGAGCTGTTTTTT. Full variable domain (rest looked up from reference TRBV11-2 and TRBJ2-2): EAGVAQSPRYKIIEKRQSVAFWCNPISGHATLYWYQQILGQGPKLLIQFQNNGVVDDSQLPKDRFSAERLKGVDSTLKIQPAKLEDSAVYLCASSFGAGGTGELFFGEGSRLTVL.

Concerning this clone: Other DNA sequences of this sample code for an identical CDR3. The chain joins TRBV5-4 to TRBJ1-3; D not certain. Germline assignment: CDR1 SGHNT and CDR2 YYREEE (reference sequence). With 0 bases removed from V and 0 bases from J, the gap between germline ends came to 4 bases. This CDR3 is built from 14 residues. The CDR3 loop reads CASSLDSSGNTIYF. CDR3 bases: TGTGCCAGCAGCTTGGACAGCTCTGGAAACACCATATATTTT.

The chain joins TRBV5-1 to TRBJ2-1; maybe TRBD1 (5 bases). This CDR3 is built from 15 residues. Trimming removed 0 bases from V and 0 bases from J, with 7 bases in between. In germline, CDR1 is SGHRS, CDR2 YFSETQ. CDR3: CASSLGQSSYNEQFF. The CDR3 DNA reads TGCGCCAGCAGCTTGGGACAGAGCTCCTACAATGAGCAGTTCTTC.

The chain links TRBV29-1 to TRBJ2-3; possible D gene TRBD1, 5 bases. The germline V gene has CDR1 SQVTM and CDR2 ANQGSEA. Trimming pared 1 base from V and 4 bases from J, leaving 21 bases between. There are 17 residues in the CDR3. The CDR3 protein is CSVEGRAGKRIADTQYF. As DNA, the CDR3 is TGCAGCGTTGAAGGCCGAGCAGGGAAAAGGATAGCAGATACGCAGTATTTT.